This TCR beta chain was found in a study of blood T cell repertoires in COVID-19. V gave up 3 bases and J gave up 3 bases, with 12 bases separating them. The CDR3 loop spans 15 amino acids. Germline CDR1 and CDR2: ENHRY and SYGVKD. Sequenced by immunoSEQ multiplex PCR; TCRdb stores in-frame clones only, minus some. Of some 110,000 clones listed, about 89% are singletons. This clone was observed a few times. The sequencing input was peripheral blood. This receptor was obtained from a human donor in a cohort sampled during active COVID-19. The chain recombines TRBV10-3 with TRBJ2-1; no definite D call. CDR3 sequence reads: CAISDLARGYNEQFF. CDR3 coding DNA: TGTGCCATCAGTGACTTGGCCCGCGGCTACAATGAGCAGTTCTTC.